The next 26 T cell receptor beta chains were all read from a single sample in a study of T cell responses to AZD1222 COVID-19 vaccine. Generated by immunoSEQ multiplex PCR, the TCRdb table keeps only in-frame clones and is missing some. The table lists some 160,000 clones, under 95% of them singletons. This specimen was peripheral blood, taken on day 0 of AZD1222 vaccination. These TCRs come from an adult in good health.

This clone was counted only a few times. CDR3 region: CASSESGTSRTGELFF. CDR3 sequence (DNA): TGTGCCAGCAGTGAATCCGGGACTAGTCGCACCGGGGAGCTGTTTTTT. The chain couples TRBV6-1 to TRBJ2-2; 8 bases map to TRBD2. The CDR3 is 16 amino acids. V gave up 2 bases and J gave up 4 bases; unmatched junction bases: 6. Germline lookup yields CDR1 MNHNS and CDR2 SASEGT.

V usage is TRBV2 and J usage is TRBJ1-1; tentatively, D is TRBD1 (5 bases). The ends were cut back, 1 base at V and 0 bases at J, with 9 bases in the middle. Germline V lookup: CDR1 SNHLY, CDR2 FYNNEI. This CDR3 region has 15 residues. The CDR3 nucleotides read TGTGCCAGCAGTGAAGTAGGCAGGGTGAACACTGAAGCTTTCTTT. Its protein is CASSEVGRVNTEAFF.

The genes are TRBV3-1 (or the pseudogene TRBV3-2) and TRBJ1-1; tentative D call: TRBD1 (5 bases). The V gene's germline CDR1 is LGHDT and CDR2 YNNKEL (reference sequence). V was cut by 4 bases and J by 8 bases, with 17 bases left in between. This CDR3 spans 14 amino acids. CDR3 in amino acids: CASSRGQDLGEAFF. The CDR3 DNA reads as TGTGCCAGCAGCCGGGGCCAAGACCTAGGAGAAGCTTTCTTT.

V is TRBV6-5 and J is TRBJ1-5, with D perhaps TRBD1 (5 bases). Germline-derived CDR1 and CDR2 are MNHEY and SVGAGI. This CDR3 contains 13 residues. Trimming took 4 bases from V and 7 from J, leaving 11 bases between them. The CDR3 here is CASSSGPRQPQHF. The CDR3 DNA is TGTGCCAGCAGTTCGGGACCGAGGCAGCCCCAGCATTTT.

This CDR3 is CASTGLAGPYEQYF. The CDR3 bases are TGTGCCAGCACGGGACTAGCGGGACCATACGAGCAGTACTTC. This sequence joins TRBV28 and TRBJ2-7; 13 bases are shared with TRBD2. The CDR3 covers 14 residues. Germline V gene lookup returns CDR1 MDHEN and CDR2 SYDVKM. J was trimmed by 4 bases and V by 7 bases; bases with no gene match: 4.

The chain employs TRBV11-2 and TRBJ2-2; D is possibly TRBD1 or TRBD2 (7 bases each). Germline V gene sequence: CDR1 SGHAT, CDR2 FQNNGV. The CDR3 consists of 16 residues. V lost 5 bases and J lost 4, with 17 bases in between. The CDR3 DNA sequence: TGTGCCAGCAGCCCCATACAGGGGAGGGGCACCGGGGAGCTGTTTTTT. This sequence encodes CASSPIQGRGTGELFF.

The rearrangement links TRBV6-2 or TRBV6-3 to TRBJ2-3, with D unclear. This CDR3 has 11 amino acids. CDR1 is MNHEY and CDR2 is SVGEGT in the germline V gene. The V end lost 4 bases, the J end lost 5 bases, and 4 bases lay between the germline ends. The CDR3 region is CASSWVDTQYF. The CDR3 bases are TGTGCCAGCAGTTGGGTAGATACGCAGTATTTT.

The J gene is TRBJ1-5, the V gene TRBV27, with D possibly TRBD1 on 5 matching bases. CDR3 length equals 14 residues. V shed 4 bases and J shed 7 bases, with 14 bases lying between them. Germline CDR1 is MNHEY and CDR2 is SMNVEV (reference sequence). The CDR3 is CASSSRDAGQPQHF. The CDR3 DNA follows: TGTGCCAGCAGTTCCCGGGACGCGGGACAGCCCCAGCATTTT.

The rearrangement links TRBV7-9 to TRBJ2-1, with 12 positions matching TRBD2. Germline loops: CDR1 SEHNR, CDR2 FQNEAQ (reference sequence). Trimming at V came to 5 bases and at J to 4 bases, leaving 6 bases not matched to a gene. CDR3 length: 16 residues. The CDR3 spells CASSPALAGGYNEQFF. The CDR3 DNA follows: TGTGCCAGCAGCCCAGCCCTAGCGGGAGGGTACAATGAGCAGTTCTTC.

The chain employs TRBV6-5 and TRBJ2-7; tentatively, D is TRBD1 (8 bases). The germline CDR1 and CDR2 sequences are MNHEY and SVGAGI. This CDR3 comprises 12 residues. CDR3 protein: CAAGTGLSEQYF. Here the CDR3 DNA reads TGTGCAGCGGGGACAGGACTCAGCGAGCAGTACTTC.

V gene TRBV29-1 combines with J gene TRBJ1-4; D is perhaps TRBD1 (5 bases). V dropped 4 bases and J dropped 8 bases, with 5 bases sitting between them. CDR1 and CDR2 (germline): SQVTM, ANQGSEA. The CDR3 runs to 10 residues. CDR3 DNA: TGCAGCGTTGGGGACGAAAAACTGTTTTTT. Protein: CSVGDEKLFF.

V gene TRBV2 combines with J gene TRBJ2-7, with TRBD2 identical over 9 bases. This CDR3 spans 16 amino acids. Germline CDR1 is SNHLY and CDR2 is FYNNEI. The J segment lost 2 bases and the V segment lost 8 bases, leaving 13 bases of the junction unmatched. CDR3 DNA sequence: TGTGCCAGCGGGGGGGCGTTTGCGGGAGGGACCTACGAGCAGTACTTC. It translates to CASGGAFAGGTYEQYF.

This clone was recorded once. V is TRBV29-1 and J is TRBJ2-7; D remains unclear. Germline lookup yields CDR1 SQVTM and CDR2 ANQGSEA. The CDR3 totals 11 residues. V was cut by 2 bases and J by 7 bases, with 9 bases left in between. The CDR3 DNA reads TGCAGCGTTGAAACATTACTAGAGCAGTACTTC. Translated: CSVETLLEQYF.

The rearrangement links TRBV4-1 to TRBJ1-6; D remains ambiguous. Deletions cut 0 bases from V and 0 bases from J, with 15 bases between. The CDR3 totals 19 residues. Germline V CDR1 and CDR2: MGHRA, YSYEKL. The CDR3 loop reads CASSQDGWQASSYNSPLHF. In nucleotides, the CDR3 is TGCGCCAGCAGCCAAGATGGTTGGCAGGCGAGCTCCTATAATTCACCCCTCCACTTT.

The rearrangement links TRBV19 to TRBJ1-4; perhaps TRBD1 as D (5 bases). From germline, CDR1 is LNHDA and CDR2 SQIVND (reference sequence). Trimming took 6 bases from V and 3 from J, leaving 14 bases between them. This CDR3 comprises 15 residues. Written as DNA, the CDR3 is TGTGCCAGTAGGATGGCAGGGCAGCCTAATGAAAAACTGTTTTTT. Translation: CASRMAGQPNEKLFF.

The genes are TRBV7-9 and TRBJ2-1; D unresolved. Trimming took off 2 bases at V and 15 bases at J, with 11 bases between the two ends. CDR3 size: 11 residues. Per the germline V gene, CDR1 is SEHNR and CDR2 is FQNEAQ (reference sequence). This CDR3 reads CASSLLDHGFF. CDR3 DNA sequence: TGTGCCAGCAGCTTATTGGACCATGGGTTCTTC.

This chain links TRBV7-9 with TRBJ1-6, with D possibly TRBD1 on 5 matching bases. The germline CDR1 and CDR2 sequences are SEHNR and FQNEAQ (reference sequence). With 10 bases removed from V and 3 bases from J, the gap between germline ends came to 16 bases. CDR3 length equals 15 residues. The CDR3 nucleotides read TGTGCCACCCGGGACGGGGCCTTCTATAATTCACCCCTCCACTTT. As protein: CATRDGAFYNSPLHF.

This CDR3 reads CASSVNLKLLQETQYF. The CDR3 region has the DNA TGTGCCAGCAGCGTAAACCTAAAGCTTCTTCAAGAGACCCAGTACTTC. The rearrangement joins TRBV9 to TRBJ2-5, with D unclear. This CDR3 has 16 residues. Germline V CDR1 and CDR2: SGDLS, YYNGEE. Trimming shortened V by 1 base and J by 2 bases, and 15 bases separated the two germline ends.

The chain has TRBV19 and TRBJ1-2; TRBD1 matches at 7 bases. Germline V gene data show CDR1 as LNHDA and CDR2 as SQIVND (reference sequence). Trimming at V came to 5 bases and at J to 2 bases, leaving 5 bases not matched to a gene. The CDR3 sequence is 14 residues long. The CDR3 loop reads CASSVGTVNYGYTF. In DNA, the CDR3 is TGTGCCAGTAGTGTCGGGACAGTAAACTATGGCTACACCTTC.

V is TRBV9 and J is TRBJ2-1; D might be TRBD2 (6 bases). The germline V gene has CDR1 SGDLS and CDR2 YYNGEE. V gave up 1 base and J gave up 7 bases, with 18 bases separating them. This CDR3 is 16 amino acids long. This CDR3 is CASSVPTLARTNEQFF. The DNA for the CDR3 is TGTGCCAGCAGCGTACCCACACTAGCCCGCACGAATGAGCAGTTCTTC.

The chain carries TRBV10-3 and TRBJ2-1; D gene unclear. Trimming cost V 4 bases and J 7 bases, with 5 bases left between them. Germline CDR1 ENHRY, CDR2 SYGVKD. This CDR3 region has 11 residues. The CDR3 bases are TGTGCCATCAGTGCGGGTAATGAGCAGTTCTTC. Its translation: CAISAGNEQFF.

This rearrangement joins TRBV4-1 to TRBJ2-6; D is unresolved. CDR3 size: 15 residues. Germline V CDR1 and CDR2: MGHRA, YSYEKL. Trimming cost V 4 bases and J 2 bases, with 9 bases left between them. The CDR3 DNA is TGCGCCAGCAGCCCGGGTCCGCCTGGGGCCAACGTCCTGACTTTC. Amino acids: CASSPGPPGANVLTF.

The chain uses TRBV7-9 and TRBJ1-2; 7 nucleotides line up with TRBD1. Germline V gene sequence: CDR1 SEHNR, CDR2 FQNEAQ (reference sequence). Losses at the gene ends were 5 bases for V and 6 bases for J; bases not matched to a gene: 9. The length of the CDR3 is 14 residues. For the CDR3, the DNA is TGTGCCAGCAGCCAAAGCGGCGGGACAGATGGCTACACCTTC. Translation gives CASSQSGGTDGYTF.

The genes are TRBV29-1 and TRBJ2-1; tentatively, D is TRBD2 (7 bases). Germline values: CDR1 SQVTM, CDR2 ANQGSEA. Trimming shortened V by 2 bases and J by 7 bases, and 21 bases separated the two germline ends. There are 16 residues in the CDR3. The CDR3 bases are TGCAGCGTTGAAAATTGGCTGCGGGGGCAGAATAATGAGCAGTTCTTC. Translated: CSVENWLRGQNNEQFF.

This clone was observed a handful of times. At one boundary the junction diverges from the germline segment, which might be a read error. This chain joins TRBV5-1 and TRBJ1-4, with D tentatively TRBD1 (5 bases). The CDR3 is 15 amino acids. CDR1 is SGHRS, CDR2 YFSETQ, per germline. The CDR3 bases are TGCGCCAGCAACTTGATGGGGGAAAGTAATGAAAAACTGTTTTTT. Translated: CASNLMGESNEKLFF.

V and J are TRBV12-5 and TRBJ2-3, with D perhaps TRBD2 (6 bases). Germline lookup yields CDR1 LGHNT and CDR2 FRNRAP. The V and J ends lost 1 base and 4 bases respectively, with 15 bases between them. This CDR3 is 16 amino acids long. For the CDR3, the DNA is TGTGCTAGTGGTTTGGAGTTGTCGGGGGTCCCAGATACGCAGTATTTT. Protein product: CASGLELSGVPDTQYF.